These T cell receptor beta chains were read from a single sample in a study of monozygotic twins with inflammatory bowel disease. TCRdb re-called the 5' RACE reads and gives one entry per CDR3 protein, without DNA. Its clone listing holds some 450,000 distinct CDR3 sequences. What was sequenced was blood. The receptors were sampled from a human donor with ulcerative colitis or Crohn's disease, or a healthy co-twin of an affected twin (not recorded which). Both conserved end residues are part of each CDR3.

v_gene: TRBV2; j_gene: TRBJ2-1; CDR3aa: CASSEVLGDEQFF
v_gene: TRBV5-6; j_gene: TRBJ2-7; CDR3aa: CASSLGLREQYF
v_gene: TRBV12-3/TRBV12-4; j_gene: TRBJ2-7; CDR3aa: CASSSPTYEQYF
v_gene: TRBV28; j_gene: TRBJ1-1; CDR3aa: CASAKDTPYITEAFF
v_gene: TRBV2; j_gene: TRBJ1-2; CDR3aa: CASRSAQGLYGYTF
v_gene: TRBV5-8; j_gene: TRBJ1-6; CDR3aa: CASSLAGQGSPLHF
v_gene: TRBV7-6; j_gene: TRBJ2-1; CDR3aa: CASSLAASGAYNEQFF
v_gene: TRBV12-3/TRBV12-4; j_gene: TRBJ2-3; CDR3aa: CASSLGQGGSDTQYF
v_gene: TRBV11-2; j_gene: TRBJ2-1; CDR3aa: CASSLEPWTGGIYEQFF
v_gene: TRBV19; j_gene: TRBJ2-3; CDR3aa: CASSMQSTDTQYF
v_gene: TRBV7-3; j_gene: TRBJ2-1; CDR3aa: CASSLSSSGPYNEQFF
v_gene: TRBV7-2; j_gene: TRBJ2-7; CDR3aa: CASSPGAGRDAEQYF
v_gene: TRBV30; j_gene: TRBJ1-5; CDR3aa: CAWSTGVLQPQHF
v_gene: TRBV3-1; j_gene: TRBJ2-4; CDR3aa: CASSPTGSGDIQYF
v_gene: TRBV4-3; j_gene: TRBJ2-1; CDR3aa: CASSQWVEDFSYNEQFF
v_gene: TRBV6-5; j_gene: TRBJ2-2; CDR3aa: CASSYSSGGAGELFF
v_gene: TRBV7-2; j_gene: TRBJ2-5; CDR3aa: CASSLAWGETQYF
v_gene: TRBV20-1; j_gene: TRBJ1-6; CDR3aa: CSARTTGISSSPLHF
v_gene: TRBV18; j_gene: TRBJ2-2; CDR3aa: CASSPGLTNTGELFF
v_gene: TRBV6-5; j_gene: TRBJ2-5; CDR3aa: CAIGTSQTQYF
v_gene: TRBV3-1; j_gene: TRBJ1-1; CDR3aa: CASSQGKWQGNTEAFF
v_gene: TRBV27; j_gene: TRBJ2-3; CDR3aa: CASSLYDGSSTDTQYF
v_gene: TRBV7-2; j_gene: TRBJ1-5; CDR3aa: CASSLDQGPNQPQHF
v_gene: TRBV29-1; j_gene: TRBJ2-1; CDR3aa: CSVGARTLENEQFF
v_gene: TRBV27; j_gene: TRBJ1-6; CDR3aa: CAELPGIPPLHF
v_gene: TRBV20-1; j_gene: TRBJ2-3; CDR3aa: CSAFRTGEGTDTQYF
v_gene: TRBV5-6; j_gene: TRBJ2-7; CDR3aa: CASSLLSQVSEQYF